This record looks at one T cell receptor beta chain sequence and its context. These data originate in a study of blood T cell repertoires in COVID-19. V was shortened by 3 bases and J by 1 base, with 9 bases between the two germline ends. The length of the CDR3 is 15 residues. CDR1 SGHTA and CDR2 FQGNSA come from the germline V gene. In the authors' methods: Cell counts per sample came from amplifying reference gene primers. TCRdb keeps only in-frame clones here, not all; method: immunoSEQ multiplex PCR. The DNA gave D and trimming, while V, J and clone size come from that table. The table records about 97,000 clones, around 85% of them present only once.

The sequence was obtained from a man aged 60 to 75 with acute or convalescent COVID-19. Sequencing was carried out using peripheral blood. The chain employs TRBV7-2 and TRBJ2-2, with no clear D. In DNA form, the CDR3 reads TGTGCCAGCAGCTTTCCCCAGAAGAACACCGGGGAGCTGTTTTTT. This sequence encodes CASSFPQKNTGELFF.